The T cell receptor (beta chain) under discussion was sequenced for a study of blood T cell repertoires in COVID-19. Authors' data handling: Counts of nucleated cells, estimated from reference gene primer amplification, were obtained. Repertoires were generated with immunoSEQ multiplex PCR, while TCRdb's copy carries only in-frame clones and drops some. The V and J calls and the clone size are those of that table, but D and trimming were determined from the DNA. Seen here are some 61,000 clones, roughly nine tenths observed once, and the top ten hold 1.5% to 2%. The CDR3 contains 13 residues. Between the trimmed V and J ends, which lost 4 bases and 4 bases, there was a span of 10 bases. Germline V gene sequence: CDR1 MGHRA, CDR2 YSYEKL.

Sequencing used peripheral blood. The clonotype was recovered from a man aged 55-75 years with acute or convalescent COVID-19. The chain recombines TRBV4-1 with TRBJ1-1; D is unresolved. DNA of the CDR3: TGCGCCAGCAGCCTTGGAGGGAGCACTGAAGCTTTCTTT. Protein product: CASSLGGSTEAFF.